The rows below give T cell receptor beta chains drawn from one sample of a study of blood T cell repertoires in COVID-19. Here immunoSEQ multiplex PCR was the method, and the copy in TCRdb shows in-frame clones only, minus some. Among some 270,000 clones listed, 80% to 90% were seen once. Sequencing was performed on PBMCs or T cells enriched from blood (not recorded which). These receptors originate from a woman aged 25 to 39 who had recovered from COVID-19. Each CDR3 is given with its conserved first and last residue. D genes are given only for firm matches. Not all rows give a size; the values are once, few, many and, for expanded clones, a class.

TRBD2 | TRBJ2-3 | NA | TRBV28 | TGTGCCAGCAGTCTGGGACTAGCGGGAGGCATCGGCACAGATACGCAGTATTTT | CASSLGLAGGIGTDTQYF
NA | TRBJ1-1 | NA | TRBV10-1 | TGCGCCAGCAGGGGCCGGGGCACTGAAGCTTTCTTT | CASRGRGTEAFF
TRBD2 | TRBJ2-1 | NA | TRBV2 | TGTGCCAGCAACCCCCAGGGACATGCCGGGACTAGCGGGGTGGGGAATGAGCAGTTCTTC | CASNPQGHAGTSGVGNEQFF
NA | TRBJ2-3 | NA | TRBV5-1 | TGCGCCAGCAGCTTTGGGCTGGGCACAGATACGCAGTATTTT | CASSFGLGTDTQYF
NA | TRBJ2-7 | NA | TRBV7-9 | TGTGCCAGCAGCCCGACTGTCACCTACGAGCAGTACTTC | CASSPTVTYEQYF
TRBD1 | TRBJ2-6 | NA | TRBV5-4 | TGTGCCAGCAGCCGACAGGGGCAGACTGGGGCCAACGTCCTGACTTTC | CASSRQGQTGANVLTF
TRBD1 | TRBJ1-2 | few | TRBV28 | TGTGCCAGCAGGGACAGGGGAGAAAGTGGCTACACCTTC | CASRDRGESGYTF
TRBD2 | TRBJ2-7 | once | TRBV7-6 | TGTGCCAGCAGCTTAGAATCTAGCGGGAGGTCCCCCCCCTACGAGCAGTACTTC | CASSLESSGRSPPYEQYF
TRBD1 | TRBJ2-3 | NA | TRBV15 | TGTGCCACCAGCAGAGTCCCGCTCCGGGACAGGGCACATGATACGCAGTATTTT | CATSRVPLRDRAHDTQYF
TRBD1 | TRBJ2-3 | NA | TRBV29-1 | TGCAGCGTTGTCCCCCGGGACAGGGGCACAGATACGCAGTATTTT | CSVVPRDRGTDTQYF
TRBD1 | TRBJ1-1 | NA | TRBV29-1 | TGCAGCGTTGACGGACAGGTGGGGCTGAACACTGAAGCTTTCTTT | CSVDGQVGLNTEAFF
NA | TRBJ1-1 | NA | TRBV11-2 | TGTGCCAGCAGCTTAGAGCTCCCAGGGACTGAAGCTTTCTTT | CASSLELPGTEAFF
TRBD1 | TRBJ1-1 | NA | TRBV27 | TGTGCCAGCGCGGACAGGATGAACACTGAAGCTTTCTTT | CASADRMNTEAFF
NA | TRBJ2-3 | NA | TRBV9 | TGTGCCAGCACCCCCCCCCGGTATGCGGGGTTTTTCACAGATACGCAGTATTTT | CASTPPRYAGFFTDTQYF
TRBD1 | TRBJ2-7 | NA | TRBV19 | TGTGCCAGTAGTAAAAACCCGGGACAGGGAACGCAAACGCAGTACTTC | CASSKNPGQGTQTQYF
NA | TRBJ2-7 | few | TRBV5-1 | TGCGCCAGCAGCGAGCACGACGAGCAGTACTTC | CASSEHDEQYF
NA | TRBJ2-7 | NA | TRBV27 | TGTGCCAGCAGTTTATCCTACTCCTACGAGCAGTACTTC | CASSLSYSYEQYF
TRBD1 | TRBJ1-1 | NA | TRBV10-3 | TGTGCCATCAGCTTACAACCGAGGGGGCGGAGTGAAGCTTTCTTT | CAISLQPRGRSEAFF
NA | TRBJ1-1 | NA | TRBV28 | TGTGCCAGCAGTTTATTGCGGTCGAACACTGAAGCTTTCTTT | CASSLLRSNTEAFF
NA | TRBJ1-5 | NA | TRBV5-8 | TGTGCCAGCAGCCTCACTATCGGGGGTCGGGATCAGCCCCAGCATTTT | CASSLTIGGRDQPQHF
NA | TRBJ2-1 | NA | TRBV5-6 | TGTGCCAGCAGCTTGGGCAGGGAAACTGAGCAGTTCTTC | CASSLGRETEQFF
TRBD2 | TRBJ2-1 | few | TRBV6-4 | TGTGCCAGCAGTGACTCGTCGGCGGGGGGGCAGTTCTTC | CASSDSSAGGQFF
TRBD2 | TRBJ2-3 | NA | TRBV19 | TGTGCCAGTAGTATAGATCGGGGACTAGCGGGGCGGGATACGCAGTATTTT | CASSIDRGLAGRDTQYF
NA | TRBJ2-1 | NA | TRBV5-1 | TGCGCCAGCAGCTTGGCTGTTGAGCAGTTCTTC | CASSLAVEQFF
TRBD2 | TRBJ2-5 | NA | TRBV11-3 | TGTGCCAGCAGCTTGGGACTAAAAGAGACCCAGTACTTC | CASSLGLKETQYF
NA | TRBJ2-1 | once | TRBV10-2 | TGCGCCAGCAGTGAGGGGAGGAATGAGCAGTTCTTC | CASSEGRNEQFF
NA | TRBJ1-5 | NA | TRBV19 | TGTGCCAGTAGGACAGATTATAGCAATCAGCCCCAGCATTTT | CASRTDYSNQPQHF
TRBD1 | TRBJ2-3 | NA | TRBV5-1 | TGCGCCAGCAGCTTTAGGACAGGGGCAGATACGCAGTATTTT | CASSFRTGADTQYF
TRBD1 | TRBJ1-1 | NA | TRBV28 | TGTGCCAGCAGTTTTCCGCGACAGGGGGTATTGGTTCCTGAAGCTTTCTTT | CASSFPRQGVLVPEAFF
NA | TRBJ1-1 | NA | TRBV7-8 | TGTGCCAGCAGCCCCAGGTTGCAGGCTTTTGAAGCTTTCTTT | CASSPRLQAFEAFF
NA | TRBJ1-5 | NA | TRBV7-9 | TGTGCCAGCAGCTTAAGCCCTCTAGAAAGCAATCAGCCCCAGCATTTT | CASSLSPLESNQPQHF
NA | TRBJ2-7 | NA | TRBV5-1 | TGCGCCAGCAGCTTGGGTCCGGTGAGTCAACGCGAGCAGTACTTC | CASSLGPVSQREQYF
TRBD1 | TRBJ1-1 | NA | TRBV5-4 | TGTGCCAGCAGCTTGGAACAGGGGTACACTGAAGCTTTCTTT | CASSLEQGYTEAFF
TRBD2 | TRBJ2-3 | NA | TRBV5-5 | TGTGCCAGCAGCTTGCTAGCGGGAGTTACAGATACGCAGTATTTT | CASSLLAGVTDTQYF
NA | TRBJ1-3 | NA | TRBV6-5 | TGTGCCAGCAGTTACGGAGGCTCTGGAAACACCATATATTTT | CASSYGGSGNTIYF
TRBD1 | TRBJ1-2 | NA | TRBV30 | TGTGCCGGCTCCTCACCCGGAAACAGGGGGACTAACTATGGCTACACCTTC | CAGSSPGNRGTNYGYTF
NA | TRBJ2-5 | NA | TRBV7-6 | TGTGCCAGCAGGCAAGGGGCGGGGGCGCTCCACTTC | CASRQGAGALHF
NA | TRBJ1-1 | NA | TRBV11-2 | TGTGCCAGCAGACTGGTCCAGGGAACAAACACTGAAGCTTTCTTT | CASRLVQGTNTEAFF
TRBD1 | TRBJ1-4 | NA | TRBV5-1 | TGCGCCAGCAGCATGGGACAGGGTCCGGCTAATGAAAAACTGTTTTTT | CASSMGQGPANEKLFF
NA | TRBJ2-3 | NA | TRBV19 | TGTGCCAGTAGTAACGGCAGGCGCACAGATACGCAGTATTTT | CASSNGRRTDTQYF
TRBD1 | TRBJ2-6 | NA | TRBV27 | TGTGCCAGCACCAAGACAGGGAACCCCTCTGGGGCCAACGTCCTGACTTTC | CASTKTGNPSGANVLTF
NA | TRBJ1-1 | NA | TRBV3-1/TRBV3-2 | TGTGCCAGCAGCCAGGCAGGGATGAACACTGAAGCTTTCTTT | CASSQAGMNTEAFF
NA | TRBJ2-5 | NA | TRBV3-1/TRBV3-2 | TGTGCCAGCAGCCAAGACGAAGAGACCCAGTACTTC | CASSQDEETQYF
TRBD1 | TRBJ2-5 | NA | TRBV7-2 | TGTGCCAGCAGCTCAGGGACAGGGGTGCAAGAGACCCAGTACTTC | CASSSGTGVQETQYF
NA | TRBJ1-5 | once | TRBV3-1/TRBV3-2 | TGTGCCAGCAGCCAAGATGGGAGGAGGAGTAGCAATCAGCCCCAGCATTTT | CASSQDGRRSSNQPQHF
NA | TRBJ2-7 | NA | TRBV18 | TGTGCCAGCTCACCCCTCGACAGATCCGACTACGAGCAGTACTTC | CASSPLDRSDYEQYF
TRBD1 | TRBJ2-7 | NA | TRBV27 | TGTGCCAGCAGTTTAGGGACAGGACCGATCTACGAGCAGTACTTC | CASSLGTGPIYEQYF
NA | TRBJ1-3 | NA | TRBV24-1 | TGTGCCACCAGTGGCGGGGGAGAAGGAAACACCATATATTTT | CATSGGGEGNTIYF
NA | TRBJ2-4 | NA | TRBV2 | TGTGCCAGCAGACTCGGACTAAGCGTAGCCAAAAACATTCAGTACTTC | CASRLGLSVAKNIQYF
TRBD2 | TRBJ2-7 | NA | TRBV5-6 | TGTGCCAGCAGCTTGGAGCTAGCGGGTGGACGATCGGAGCAGTACTTC | CASSLELAGGRSEQYF
NA | TRBJ1-5 | NA | TRBV28 | TGTGCCAGCAGTTTACGGGACAATCAGCCCCAGCATTTT | CASSLRDNQPQHF
TRBD2 | TRBJ2-1 | NA | TRBV27 | TGTGCCAGCAGTTTAAGTAGCGGGGGCTCCTACAATGAGCAGTTCTTC | CASSLSSGGSYNEQFF
TRBD1 | TRBJ1-6 | NA | TRBV11-2 | TGTGCCAGCAGCTTGGCGGGACAGGGGAATTCACCCCTCCACTTT | CASSLAGQGNSPLHF
TRBD1 | TRBJ1-1 | NA | TRBV10-1 | TGCGCCAGCAGTGAGTCGGCAGGGGGCCAAACTGAAGCTTTCTTT | CASSESAGGQTEAFF
NA | TRBJ1-2 | NA | TRBV12-3/TRBV12-4 | TGTGCCAGCAGTTCCCGTAGGGGCTATGGCTACACCTTC | CASSSRRGYGYTF